This T cell receptor beta chain came from a study of a mutant IDH1 vaccine in newly diagnosed glioma. Overall study: The study started vaccination 4-6 weeks after radiotherapy alone, or with temozolomide cycles. Pretreatment consisted of radiotherapy, temozolomide, or both, with most receiving both.

From germline, CDR1 is SGHRS and CDR2 YFSETQ. This CDR3 is 12 amino acids long. V gave up 3 bases and J gave up 4 bases; unmatched junction bases: 0. General study results and limits: The study observed vaccine-induced immune responses in about 93% of patients.

Time point: week 5, during vaccination. It was 300 ug of mutant IDH1 20-mer peptide that made up each vaccine dose, given with topical imiquimod. Tumors from donors were new WHO grade 3 or 4 IDH1-mutant astrocytomas with ATRX loss. TCRdb's copy holds only in-frame clones and misses some; the assay was immunoSEQ multiplex PCR. The repertoire holds fewer than 65,000 clones, with about 80% as singletons. Notes on this clone: Its specificity is not known.

This receptor was taken from a man aged 30-40 years with glioma. The gene calls are TRBV5-1 and TRBJ1-2; 7 nucleotides agree with TRBD1. The sequencing here drew on PBMCs, taken from a glioma patient whose treatment included an IDH1 peptide vaccine. This CDR3 reads CASSSGGYGYTF. The DNA of the CDR3 is TGCGCCAGCAGCTCAGGGGGCTATGGCTACACCTTC.